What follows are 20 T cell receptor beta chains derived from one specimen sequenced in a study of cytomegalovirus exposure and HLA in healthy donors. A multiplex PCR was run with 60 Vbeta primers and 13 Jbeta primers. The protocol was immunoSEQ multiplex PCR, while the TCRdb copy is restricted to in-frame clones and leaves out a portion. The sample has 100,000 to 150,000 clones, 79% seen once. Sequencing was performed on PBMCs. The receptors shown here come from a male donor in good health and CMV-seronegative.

CDR3 amino acids: CASSMGQGFNEQFF. CDR3 DNA sequence: TGTGCCAGTAGTATGGGCCAGGGATTCAATGAGCAGTTCTTC. The rearrangement joins TRBV19 to TRBJ2-1; TRBD1 is a possible D gene (5 bases). Trimming removed 3 bases at V and 6 bases at J, with 12 bases between. CDR1 is LNHDA and CDR2 is SQIVND in the germline V gene (reference sequence). The CDR3 spans 14 residues.

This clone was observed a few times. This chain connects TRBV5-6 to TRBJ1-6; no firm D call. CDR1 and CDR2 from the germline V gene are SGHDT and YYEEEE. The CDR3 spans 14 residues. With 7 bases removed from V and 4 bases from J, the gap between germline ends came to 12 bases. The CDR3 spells CASSWRAYNSPLHF. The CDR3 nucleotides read TGTGCCAGCTCTTGGCGGGCTTATAATTCACCCCTCCACTTT.

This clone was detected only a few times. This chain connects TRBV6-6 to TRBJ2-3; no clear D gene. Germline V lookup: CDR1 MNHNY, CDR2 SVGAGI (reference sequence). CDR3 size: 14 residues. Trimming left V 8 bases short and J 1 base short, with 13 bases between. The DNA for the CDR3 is TGTGCCAGCGGCGCTTCGGCGGGCACAGATACGCAGTATTTT. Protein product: CASGASAGTDTQYF.

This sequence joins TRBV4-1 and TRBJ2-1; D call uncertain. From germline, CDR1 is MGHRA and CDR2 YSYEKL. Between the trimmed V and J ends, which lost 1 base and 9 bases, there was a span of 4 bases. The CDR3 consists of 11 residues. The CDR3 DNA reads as TGCGCCAGCAGCCAAGCGGGTGAGCAGTTCTTC. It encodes CASSQAGEQFF.

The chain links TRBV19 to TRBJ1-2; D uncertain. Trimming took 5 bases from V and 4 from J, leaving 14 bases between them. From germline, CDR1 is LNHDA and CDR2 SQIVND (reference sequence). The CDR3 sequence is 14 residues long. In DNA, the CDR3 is TGTGCCAGTAGTCCCCGAGCCGGTACCTATGGCTACACCTTC. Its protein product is CASSPRAGTYGYTF.

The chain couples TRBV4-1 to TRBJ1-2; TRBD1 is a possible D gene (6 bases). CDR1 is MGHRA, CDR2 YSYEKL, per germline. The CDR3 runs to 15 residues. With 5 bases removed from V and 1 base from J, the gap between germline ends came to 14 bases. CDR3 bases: TGCGCCAGCAGCTCAGGACAGCTCATTAACTATGGCTACACCTTC. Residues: CASSSGQLINYGYTF.

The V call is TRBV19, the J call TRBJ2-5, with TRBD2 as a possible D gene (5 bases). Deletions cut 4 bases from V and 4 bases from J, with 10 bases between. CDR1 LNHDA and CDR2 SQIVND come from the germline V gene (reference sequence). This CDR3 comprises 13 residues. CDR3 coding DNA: TGTGCCAGTAGTACGGGGAAAAGAGAGACCCAGTACTTC. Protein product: CASSTGKRETQYF.

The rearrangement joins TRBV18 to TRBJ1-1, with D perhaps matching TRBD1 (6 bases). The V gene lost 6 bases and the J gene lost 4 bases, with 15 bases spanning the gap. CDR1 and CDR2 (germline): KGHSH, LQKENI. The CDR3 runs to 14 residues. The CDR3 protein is CASSSTGRSTEAFF. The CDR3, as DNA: TGTGCCAGCTCCTCCACAGGGCGGAGCACTGAAGCTTTCTTT. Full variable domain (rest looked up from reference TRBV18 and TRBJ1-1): NAGVMQNPRHLVRRRGQEARLRCSPMKGHSHVYWYRQLPEEGLKFMVYLQKENIIDESGMPKERFSAEFPKEGPSILRIQQVVRGDSAAYFCASSSTGRSTEAFFGQGTRLTVV.

The CDR3 is CASSSRGGSDTQYF. CDR3 nucleotides: TGTGCCAGCAGTTCGAGGGGGGGCTCGGATACGCAGTATTTT. The chain uses TRBV6-1 and TRBJ2-3, with TRBD2 as a possible D gene (7 bases). Trimming took 5 bases from V and 6 from J, leaving 15 bases between them. CDR1 and CDR2 from the germline V gene are MNHNS and SASEGT. This CDR3 spans 14 amino acids.

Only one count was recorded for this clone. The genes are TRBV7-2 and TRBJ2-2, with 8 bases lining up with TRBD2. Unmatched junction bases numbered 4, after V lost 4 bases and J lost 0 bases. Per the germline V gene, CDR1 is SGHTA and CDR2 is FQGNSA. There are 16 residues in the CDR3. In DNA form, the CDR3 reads TGTGCCAGCAGCTCGCAAGCGGGGGCGAACACCGGGGAGCTGTTTTTT. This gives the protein CASSSQAGANTGELFF. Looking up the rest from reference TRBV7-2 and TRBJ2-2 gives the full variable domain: GAGVSQSPSNKVTEKGKDVELRCDPISGHTALYWYRQSLGQGLEFLIYFQGNSAPDKSGLPSDRFSAERTGGSVSTLTIQRTQQEDSAVYLCASSSQAGANTGELFFGEGSRLTVL.

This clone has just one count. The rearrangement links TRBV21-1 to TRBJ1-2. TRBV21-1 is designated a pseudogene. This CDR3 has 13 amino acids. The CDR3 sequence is CASTVTIAEGYTF. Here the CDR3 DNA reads TGTGCCAGCACCGTAACCATCGCTGAGGGCTACACCTTC.

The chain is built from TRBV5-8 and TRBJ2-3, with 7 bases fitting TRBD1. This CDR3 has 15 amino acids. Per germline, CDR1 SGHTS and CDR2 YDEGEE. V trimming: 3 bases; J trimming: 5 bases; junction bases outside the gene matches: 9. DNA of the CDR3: TGTGCCAGCAGCTCCACAGGGGCAGGTGAAGATACGCAGTATTTT. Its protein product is CASSSTGAGEDTQYF. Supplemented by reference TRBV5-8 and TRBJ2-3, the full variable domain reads EAGVTQSPTHLIKTRGQQATLRCSPISGHTSVYWYQQALGLGLQFLLWYDEGEERNRGNFPPRFSGRQFPNYSSELNVNALELEDSALYLCASSSTGAGEDTQYFGPGTRLTVL.

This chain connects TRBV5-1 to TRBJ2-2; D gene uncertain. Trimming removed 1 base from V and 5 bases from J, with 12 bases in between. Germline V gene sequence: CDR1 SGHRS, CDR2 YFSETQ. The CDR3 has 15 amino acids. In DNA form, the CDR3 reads TGCGCCAGCAGCTTGAGTAGTTCAGCGACCGGGGAGCTGTTTTTT. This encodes CASSLSSSATGELFF.

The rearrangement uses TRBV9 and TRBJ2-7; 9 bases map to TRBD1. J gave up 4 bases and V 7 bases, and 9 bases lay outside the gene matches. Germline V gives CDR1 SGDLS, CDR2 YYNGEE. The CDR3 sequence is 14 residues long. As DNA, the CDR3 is TGTGCCAGCGGCCCGGGACAGGGCATATACGAGCAGTACTTC. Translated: CASGPGQGIYEQYF.

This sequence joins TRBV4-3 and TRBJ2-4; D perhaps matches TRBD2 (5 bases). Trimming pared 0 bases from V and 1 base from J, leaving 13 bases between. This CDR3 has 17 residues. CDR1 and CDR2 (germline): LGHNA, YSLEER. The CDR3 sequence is CASSQEKRVPAKNIQYF. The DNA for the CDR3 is TGCGCCAGCAGCCAAGAAAAGAGGGTACCGGCCAAAAACATTCAGTACTTC.

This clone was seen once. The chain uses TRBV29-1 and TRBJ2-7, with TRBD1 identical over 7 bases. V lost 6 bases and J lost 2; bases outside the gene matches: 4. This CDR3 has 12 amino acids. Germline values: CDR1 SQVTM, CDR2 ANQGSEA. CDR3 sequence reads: CSVRQGPYEQYF. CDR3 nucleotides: TGCAGCGTAAGACAGGGTCCCTACGAGCAGTACTTC.

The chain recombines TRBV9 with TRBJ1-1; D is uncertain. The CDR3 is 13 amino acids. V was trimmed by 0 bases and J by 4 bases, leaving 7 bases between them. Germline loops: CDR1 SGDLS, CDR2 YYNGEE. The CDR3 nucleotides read TGTGCCAGCAGCGTAGCCCCGGGCACTGAAGCTTTCTTT. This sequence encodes CASSVAPGTEAFF.

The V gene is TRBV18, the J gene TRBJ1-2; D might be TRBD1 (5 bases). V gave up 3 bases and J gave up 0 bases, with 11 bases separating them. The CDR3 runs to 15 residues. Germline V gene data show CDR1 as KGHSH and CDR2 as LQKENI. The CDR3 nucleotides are TGTGCCAGCTCACCCGGGACTGACTCTAACTATGGCTACACCTTC. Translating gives CASSPGTDSNYGYTF.

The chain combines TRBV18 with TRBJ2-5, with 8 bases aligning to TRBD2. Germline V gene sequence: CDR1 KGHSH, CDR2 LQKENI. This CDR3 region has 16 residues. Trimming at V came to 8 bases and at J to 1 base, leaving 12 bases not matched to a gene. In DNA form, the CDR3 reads TGTGCCAGCCCCCGGAGGGTAGCGGGGAGCCAAGAGACCCAGTACTTC. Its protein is CASPRRVAGSQETQYF.

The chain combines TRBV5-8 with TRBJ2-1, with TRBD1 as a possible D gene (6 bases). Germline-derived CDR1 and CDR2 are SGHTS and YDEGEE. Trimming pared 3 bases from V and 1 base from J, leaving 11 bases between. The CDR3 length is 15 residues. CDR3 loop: CASSSGTSSYNEQFF. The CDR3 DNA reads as TGTGCCAGCAGCTCCGGGACATCTTCCTACAATGAGCAGTTCTTC.